The entry that follows covers one TCR beta chain sequence. The antigen this receptor binds is unknown. This sample is drawn from a study of CXCR3-negative and CXCR3-positive naive CD8 T cells (dated 2019 in TCRdb). For the study in its entirety: In total, some 140 million TRB reads were obtained, which works out to roughly 1.5 +/- 0.3 million reads per library. Diversity and physicochemical repertoire analyses covered under twelve donors pooled from two independent experiments. For the TRBV-TRBJ cluster analysis, the naive subsets came from a handful of donors, while the memory cells came from 3 donors. The study at large found these results: Freshly isolated PBMCs were used for most assays because CXCR3 expression partially decreased after cryopreservation. Because surface CD5, which has been linked to self-reactivity in mice, was comparable between naive subsets, TCR interaction strength was also inferred from TRB CDR3 physicochemical properties. Both naive subsets had comparably high repertoire diversity, while memory CD8+ T cells had much lower repertoire diversity. Similar TRBV-TRBJ usage was shown by naive CXCR3-negative and CXCR3-positive cells from the same donor, whereas distinct patterns were shown by memory cells. TRB CDR3s from CXCR3-positive naive cells showed higher hydrophobicity (lower Kidera factor 4), lower energy, and higher strength and volume indices than CXCR3-negative naive cells.

Each CD8+ T cell subset was flow-sorted in triplicate, and some 310,000 cells per subset were placed directly into RLT lysis buffer. To keep memory contaminants out, a stringent definition of naive CD8+ T cells was applied: CD45RO-CCR7+CD27+CD95-. Using standard density gradient centrifugation, peripheral blood mononuclear cells were isolated from buffy coats. A FACSAria III was used to flow-sort naive CXCR3-negative and CXCR3-positive CD8+ T cells. An RNeasy Mini Kit was used to extract total RNA from the sorted cells. TCRdb shows the sequencer as NextSeq 550. The Human TCR Profiling Kit (MiLaboratory) was used to make UMI-labeled 5' RACE TRB cDNA libraries. cDNA synthesis used the entire amount of extracted RNA, and PCR amplification then used the entire amount of cDNA produced. Libraries were prepared in parallel using an identical number of PCR cycles. The published analysis was carried out like this. With a requirement of at least two reads per UMI, MIGEC and MiXCR extracted about 50,000 +/- 10,000 unique UMI-labeled TRB cDNA molecules per library. On average, each library contained approximately 40,000 +/- 10,000 functional in-frame TRB CDR3 nucleotide clonotypes without stop codons. After downsampling to 5000 UMI-labeled TRB molecules per sample, diversity metrics such as normalized Shannon-Wiener and Chao1 were calculated in VDJtools. For the central five CDR3 residues, VDJtools calculated physicochemical properties weighted by clonotype size, namely interaction energy, strength, volume and Kidera factor 4. TCRdb reprocessed the reads and provides one entry for every CDR3 protein sequence; no DNA is given. For this entry, the V and J calls and clone size follow TCRdb and not the study's own pipeline. The table for this sample records about 90,000 distinct CDR3 sequences. 0.95% to 1.4% of the sample is taken by the ten largest.

Sequencing used naive CXCR3- CD8+ T cells from blood. The cell subset or site label here, explained by the study, means: CD45RO-CCR7+CD27+CD95- naive CD8+ T cells lacking CXCR3 (TNR3-). The sequence came from a human donor in good health. Some clones in this sample may be carry-over from other donors' samples.

The CDR3 region reads CASSTRTGGLLYEQYF. The chain employs TRBV21-1 and TRBJ2-7; TCRdb lists TRBD1, though no DNA is available to test this call. TRBV21-1 is annotated as a pseudogene. The CDR3 runs 16 residues from the cysteine to the phenylalanine. No DNA sequence is on record.